Below are 27 T cell receptor beta chains sequenced from a single sample in a study of blood T cells in healthy people across ages. Primers used in a second PCR of about 6 to 11 cycles were a sample-barcoded 5' primer and a J-beta primer mix. TCRdb processed the 5' RACE reads anew with MiXCR; each CDR3 protein has one entry. This sample has roughly 730,000 distinct CDR3 sequences, with 56% found just once. The sequenced sample was blood. The receptors were sampled from a man between 40 and 49 years old in good health.

The chain employs TRBV3-1 and TRBJ1-2, with TRBD1 matching 7 bases. V shed 8 bases, J shed 1 base, and the junction held 10 bases outside the gene matches. The CDR3 is 15 residues long. Per germline, CDR1 LGHDT and CDR2 YNNKEL (reference sequence). The CDR3: CASHRGEEDNYGYTF. The CDR3 DNA is TGTGCCAGCCACAGGGGAGAAGAGGATAACTATGGCTACACCTTC.

The sample holds a few counts of this clonotype. The V call is TRBV9, the J call TRBJ2-5, with D tentatively TRBD1 (6 bases). CDR3 length equals 17 residues. Germline V gene data show CDR1 as SGDLS and CDR2 as YYNGEE. V was clipped by 0 bases and J by 0 bases, with 15 bases between them. CDR3 in amino acids: CASSVESPDRYQETQYF. DNA for the CDR3: TGTGCCAGCAGCGTAGAAAGCCCAGACAGGTACCAAGAGACCCAGTACTTC.

The rearrangement joins TRBV12-3 or TRBV12-4 to TRBJ2-1; either TRBD1 or TRBD2 may supply D (5 bases each). The CDR3 length is 13 residues. Trimming stripped 8 bases from V and 9 bases from J, with 17 bases between. The CDR3 loop is CASREGSTVEQFF. For the CDR3, the DNA is TGTGCCAGCCGCGAGGGGTCTACGGTTGAGCAGTTCTTC.

This clonotype was counted only a few times. This chain uses TRBV15 with TRBJ2-1, with D tentatively TRBD1 (6 bases). The CDR3 spans 15 residues. Trimming removed 0 bases from V and 6 bases from J, with 12 bases in between. Germline V lookup: CDR1 LNHNV, CDR2 YYDKDF (reference sequence). The CDR3 region has the DNA TGTGCCACCAGCAGAGACAGGGGTGGGGGCAATGAGCAGTTCTTC. Protein sequence: CATSRDRGGGNEQFF.

CDR3 region: CASSSTRQGADTQYF. Written as DNA, the CDR3 is TGTGCCAGCAGCTCTACCCGACAGGGGGCGGATACGCAGTATTTT. The V gene is TRBV11-2, the J gene TRBJ2-3, with 10 bases aligning to TRBD1. The CDR3 sequence is 15 residues long. CDR1 is SGHAT and CDR2 is FQNNGV in the germline V gene. Losses at the gene ends were 4 bases for V and 6 bases for J; bases not matched to a gene: 7.

This clonotype has a handful of counts. The rearrangement links TRBV29-1 to TRBJ2-1; TRBD1 agrees at 8 bases. Germline lookup yields CDR1 SQVTM and CDR2 ANQGSEA. The length of the CDR3 is 12 residues. The trim removed 6 bases at V and 4 bases at J, leaving 2 bases unmatched. This CDR3 is CSVNRGYNEQFF. The CDR3, as DNA: TGCAGCGTGAACAGGGGGTACAATGAGCAGTTCTTC.

This clonotype was seen a single time. This chain joins TRBV4-1 and TRBJ2-1, with D perhaps TRBD2 (5 bases). V was trimmed by 1 base and J by 9 bases, leaving 10 bases between them. The CDR3 contains 13 residues. Germline V lookup: CDR1 MGHRA, CDR2 YSYEKL. CDR3 loop: CASSQVYAGEQFF. The DNA of the CDR3 is TGCGCCAGCAGCCAAGTCTACGCGGGTGAGCAGTTCTTC.

Worth noting for this clonotype: This may stem from a read error, because a much larger clone lies one nucleotide away. The chain has TRBV29-1 and TRBJ2-7; no clear D. Germline CDR1 and CDR2: SQVTM and ANQGSEA. The CDR3 runs 15 residues. V lost 2 bases and J lost 0, with 14 bases in between. The CDR3 loop reads CSVECGTRSSYEQYF. Here the CDR3 DNA reads TGCAGCGTTGAATGTGGCACCAGGAGCTCCTACGAGCAGTACTTC.

This clonotype was counted a few times. The chain combines TRBV29-1 with TRBJ2-3; a weak D match, TRBD2 (6 bases). The CDR3 covers 13 residues. Germline CDR1 reads SQVTM; CDR2 reads ANQGSEA. The germline V and J ends were trimmed by 5 bases and 1 base, with 10 bases remaining between them. The CDR3 loop is CSVLVAGTDTQYF. The CDR3 bases are TGCAGCGTTTTGGTAGCGGGCACAGATACGCAGTATTTT.

V is TRBV5-5 and J is TRBJ1-2; tentative D call: TRBD1 (6 bases). The CDR3 length is 15 residues. V was pared by 0 bases and J by 8 bases, with 17 bases between. Per the germline V gene, CDR1 is SGHKS and CDR2 is YYEKEE (reference sequence). CDR3 amino acids: CASSLGGAATFGYTF. CDR3 sequence (DNA): TGTGCCAGCAGCTTGGGGGGGGCAGCGACCTTCGGCTACACCTTC.

CDR3 residues: CATSDPTGGFLEQFF. DNA of the CDR3: TGTGCCACCAGTGACCCAACGGGGGGTTTCCTTGAGCAGTTCTTC. The rearrangement uses TRBV24-1 and TRBJ2-1; 7 positions agree with TRBD2. The CDR3 contains 15 residues. The germline gives CDR1 KGHDR, CDR2 SFDVKD. The V and J ends lost 4 bases and 9 bases, in that order; junction bases with no gene match: 11.

This chain joins TRBV6-1 and TRBJ2-3, with D hard to call. V was trimmed by 6 bases and J by 6 bases, leaving 16 bases between them. Germline-derived CDR1 and CDR2 are MNHNS and SASEGT. The CDR3 is made up of 14 amino acids. CDR3 DNA sequence: TGTGCCAGCAGCCCCCTGGTGGATGGGGATACGCAGTATTTT. Translation: CASSPLVDGDTQYF.

The chain carries TRBV11-3 and TRBJ2-7, with D possibly TRBD1 on 6 matching bases. The ends were cut back, 5 bases at V and 2 bases at J, with 13 bases in the middle. CDR3 length equals 14 residues. Per the germline V gene, CDR1 is SGHNT and CDR2 is YENEEA. The CDR3 is CASSATGQTYEQYF. The CDR3 coding sequence is TGTGCCAGCAGCGCGACCGGACAGACCTACGAGCAGTACTTC.

This CDR3 reads CASLSSDRAKNIQYF. CDR3 DNA sequence: TGTGCCAGCCTCTCCTCGGACAGGGCAAAAAACATTCAGTACTTC. J is TRBJ2-4 and V is TRBV28; the match to TRBD1 covers 8 bases. The trim removed 8 bases at V and 4 bases at J, leaving 10 bases unmatched. The CDR3 consists of 15 residues. The germline V gene encodes CDR1 MDHEN and CDR2 SYDVKM.

This clonotype has a single count. In DNA form, the CDR3 reads TGCAGTGCTACCCTGGGACTAGCGGGAAACAGTGAACAGTTCTTC. This gives the protein CSATLGLAGNSEQFF. The chain carries TRBV20-1 and TRBJ2-1; 13 nucleotides line up with TRBD2. The CDR3 has 15 amino acids. In germline, CDR1 is DFQATT, CDR2 SNEGSKA (reference sequence). V trimming: 4 bases; J trimming: 13 bases; junction bases outside the gene matches: 13.

This clonotype was observed a few times. This rearrangement joins TRBV6-5 to TRBJ2-1, with 8 bases aligning to TRBD1. Germline CDR1 reads MNHEY; CDR2 reads SVGAGI. V was pared by 5 bases and J by 6 bases, with 9 bases of the junction left unmatched. The CDR3 is made up of 15 amino acids. The CDR3 here is CASSPGQGEVNEQFF. The DNA for the CDR3 is TGTGCCAGCAGTCCCGGACAGGGCGAGGTCAATGAGCAGTTCTTC.

The genes are TRBV20-1 and TRBJ1-2; no definite D call. V gave up 4 bases and J gave up 8 bases, with 11 bases separating them. The CDR3 is made up of 11 amino acids. Germline-derived CDR1 and CDR2 are DFQATT and SNEGSKA (reference sequence). CDR3 coding DNA: TGCAGTGCTAAGTACCGGAGAGGCTACACCTTC. This codes for CSAKYRRGYTF.

This chain connects TRBV20-1 to TRBJ2-7; 9 bases align to TRBD1. J lost 3 bases, V lost 4 bases, and 4 bases had no gene match. The CDR3 spans 13 residues. In germline, CDR1 is DFQATT, CDR2 SNEGSKA (reference sequence). In DNA, the CDR3 is TGCAGTGCTATGGGACAGGGATTCTACGAGCAGTACTTC. Translation: CSAMGQGFYEQYF.

The V and J genes are TRBV28 and TRBJ2-1; 11 bases line up with TRBD2. The germline CDR1 and CDR2 sequences are MDHEN and SYDVKM. Germline trimming cut 3 bases from V and 5 bases from J; bases unmatched to any gene: 6. The CDR3 extends over 16 amino acids. As DNA, the CDR3 is TGTGCCAGCAGTTTTGGGACTAGCGGAGCTAACAATGAGCAGTTCTTC. Its translation is CASSFGTSGANNEQFF.

This clonotype showed up just once. J is TRBJ1-4 and V is TRBV10-3; TRBD1 might be the D (6 bases). Germline assignment: CDR1 ENHRY and CDR2 SYGVKD. V was clipped by 4 bases and J by 4 bases, with 7 bases between them. The CDR3 spans 13 residues. The DNA for the CDR3 is TGTGCCATCAGTGGGACAGATAATGAAAAACTGTTTTTT. This encodes CAISGTDNEKLFF.

This clonotype was seen only a few times. This chain connects TRBV27 to TRBJ2-1; TRBD1 agrees at 9 bases. CDR1 is MNHEY, CDR2 SMNVEV, per germline (reference sequence). Losses at the gene ends were 6 bases for V and 8 bases for J; bases not matched to a gene: 8. The CDR3 has 14 residues. The CDR3 reads CASSLGQGWYEQFF. The CDR3 bases are TGTGCCAGCAGCCTCGGACAGGGGTGGTATGAGCAGTTCTTC.

The genes are TRBV7-6 and TRBJ2-4, with 8 positions matching TRBD2. The tail of the sequence fits TRBJ2-7 better, so the J call may be wrong. Germline CDR1 is SGHVS and CDR2 is FNYEAQ. CDR3 size: 16 residues. The CDR3 DNA reads as TGTGCCAGCAGCTTAACGGGGTATAGCGGGGCGTACGAGCAGTACTTC. It codes for CASSLTGYSGAYEQYF.

This sequence joins TRBV27 and TRBJ1-4, with 7 positions matching TRBD1. The CDR3 covers 14 residues. The germline V gene has CDR1 MNHEY and CDR2 SMNVEV (reference sequence). V shed 6 bases, J shed 2 bases, and the junction held 3 bases outside the gene matches. CDR3 coding DNA: TGTGCCAGCAGAACAGGGGTTACTAATGAAAAACTGTTTTTT. Its translation is CASRTGVTNEKLFF.

The chain is built from TRBV20-1 and TRBJ2-3; tentatively, D is TRBD1 or TRBD2 (5 bases each). Between the trimmed V and J ends, which lost 6 bases and 2 bases, there was a span of 15 bases. The CDR3 is 14 residues long. Germline V gives CDR1 DFQATT, CDR2 SNEGSKA (reference sequence). The CDR3 here is CSAGGDGATDTQYF. The CDR3 DNA is TGCAGTGCGGGTGGGGACGGGGCCACAGATACGCAGTATTTT.

CDR3 sequence (DNA): TGTGCCACCAGTGACTCGAGCCTAGCGGGAGGCGAGCAGTACTTC. As protein: CATSDSSLAGGEQYF. The chain employs TRBV24-1 and TRBJ2-7; 11 bases map to TRBD2. In germline, CDR1 is KGHDR, CDR2 SFDVKD. The length of the CDR3 is 15 residues. V lost 4 bases, J lost 6 bases, and 7 bases stayed unmatched.

This rearrangement joins TRBV7-9 to TRBJ1-1; unclear D gene. The CDR3 is 15 amino acids. The V gene's germline CDR1 is SEHNR and CDR2 FQNEAQ (reference sequence). Trimming removed 5 bases at V and 0 bases at J, with 13 bases between. CDR3 sequence: CASSPSPGMNTEAFF. The CDR3 DNA reads TGTGCCAGCAGCCCCTCGCCGGGGATGAACACTGAAGCTTTCTTT. Full variable domain (rest looked up from reference TRBV7-9 and TRBJ1-1): DTGVSQNPRHKITKRGQNVTFRCDPISEHNRLYWYRQTLGQGPEFLTYFQNEAQLEKSRLLSDRFSAERPKGSFSTLEIQRTEQGDSAMYLCASSPSPGMNTEAFFGQGTRLTVV.

The chain joins TRBV9 to TRBJ2-1; 8 positions match TRBD2. The germline V gene encodes CDR1 SGDLS and CDR2 YYNGEE. The V gene end was trimmed by 2 bases and the J gene end by 7 bases; junction bases not matched to a gene: 5. The CDR3 is 14 residues long. In nucleotides, the CDR3 is TGTGCCAGCAGCGTCGGGGGGGTTGGTAATGAGCAGTTCTTC. Amino acids: CASSVGGVGNEQFF.